The sequence of this T cell receptor beta chain was determined in a study of cytomegalovirus exposure and HLA in healthy donors. Study observations and caveats: A list of about 180 TCR beta chains associated with cytomegalovirus was given. Confirmation was obtained in vitro that three CMV-associated chains are specific for CMV antigens.

The PCR ran on 60 Vbeta and 13 Jbeta primers. In the authors' workflow: Among the unique TCR beta chains that a later analysis counted, some 73 million in all, roughly 11 million were shared. Using immunoSEQ multiplex PCR, the repertoire was profiled, and TCRdb retains in-frame clones only, with some absent. V and J calls and clone size follow that table, whereas D and trimming were derived from the DNA. The top ten clones hold 1.3% of a sample with about 190,000 clones, 75% to 90% of them seen once. Germline V CDR1 and CDR2: SGHTA, FQGNSA. Unmatched junction bases numbered 2, after V lost 0 bases and J lost 6 bases. CDR3 length: 15 amino acids. About this clone itself: Its target is unknown.

The source of this sequence is a man younger than 40 in good health and CMV-seronegative. Input material: PBMCs. The rearrangement links TRBV7-2 to TRBJ2-1; 10 nucleotides match TRBD2. Here the CDR3 reads CASSLALAGANEQFF. The DNA of the CDR3 is TGTGCCAGCAGCTTAGCGCTAGCGGGGGCCAATGAGCAGTTCTTC.